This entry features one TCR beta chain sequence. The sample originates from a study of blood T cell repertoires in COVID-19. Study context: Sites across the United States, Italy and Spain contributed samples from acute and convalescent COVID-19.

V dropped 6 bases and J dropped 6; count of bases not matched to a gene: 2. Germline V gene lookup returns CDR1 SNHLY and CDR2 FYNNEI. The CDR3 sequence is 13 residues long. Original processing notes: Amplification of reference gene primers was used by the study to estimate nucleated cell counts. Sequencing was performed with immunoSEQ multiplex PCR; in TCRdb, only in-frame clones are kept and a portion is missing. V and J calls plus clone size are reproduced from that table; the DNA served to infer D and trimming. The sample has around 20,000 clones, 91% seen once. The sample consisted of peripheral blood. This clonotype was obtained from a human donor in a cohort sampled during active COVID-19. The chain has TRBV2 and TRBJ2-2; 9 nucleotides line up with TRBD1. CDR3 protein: CASSRDRAGELFF. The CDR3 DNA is TGTGCCAGCAGCCGGGACAGGGCCGGGGAGCTGTTTTTT.